The TCR beta chain described here comes from a study of shared clonotypes between healthy human individuals. General observations from the study: Apart from blood, nothing was sampled; tissue repertoires likely differ. Estimated richness values were generally larger in naive subsets than in memory subsets. Rarefaction demonstrated incomplete sorted-subset sequencing despite large depth.

Deep was the level used in running the assay. Generated by immunoSEQ multiplex PCR, the TCRdb table keeps only in-frame clones and is missing some. The table has around 690,000 clones, 90% seen once. In this sample, this clone turned up a few times. No antigen is known for it. The clonotype was recovered from a man younger than 35 in good health. Some clones in this sample may be carry-over from other donors' samples. The sequencing input was memory CD8+ T cells from PBMCs. Documented subset: CD45RO+ cells pooled with CCR7-negative TemRA cells.

The CDR3 spells CATSSSGRNTEAFF. The CDR3 region has the DNA TGTGCCACCAGCAGCAGCGGGCGGAACACTGAAGCTTTCTTT. The genes are TRBV15 and TRBJ1-1; no clear D. The CDR3 length is 14 residues. Germline CDR1 is LNHNV and CDR2 is YYDKDF (reference sequence). Trimming pared 3 bases from V and 1 base from J, leaving 9 bases between.